One sample yielded the 13 T cell receptor beta chains listed below, sequenced in a study of cytomegalovirus exposure and HLA in healthy donors. Here immunoSEQ multiplex PCR was the method, and the copy in TCRdb shows in-frame clones only, minus some. The table shows about 200,000 clones, with 86% occurring only once. What was sequenced was PBMCs. The receptors shown here come from a young woman in good health and CMV-seronegative.

This chain connects TRBV6-5 to TRBJ1-2; D is possibly TRBD1 (6 bases). The germline CDR1 and CDR2 sequences are MNHEY and SVGAGI. There are 15 residues in the CDR3. Between the trimmed V and J ends, which lost 2 bases and 4 bases, there was a span of 14 bases. CDR3 coding DNA: TGTGCCAGCAGTTACGCGGGCAGGGGCGCCTATGGCTACACCTTC. Its protein product is CASSYAGRGAYGYTF.

V gene TRBV9 combines with J gene TRBJ1-2; D remains unclear. Germline lookup yields CDR1 SGDLS and CDR2 YYNGEE. The V gene lost 5 bases and the J gene lost 5 bases, with 16 bases spanning the gap. The CDR3 is made up of 14 amino acids. CDR3: CASSEREWEYGYTF. Here the CDR3 DNA reads TGTGCCAGCAGTGAACGGGAGTGGGAATATGGCTACACCTTC.

Here the CDR3 DNA reads TGTGCTAGTGGTTTGGGGACTAGCGGTTTAGGCACAGATACGCAGTATTTT. It yields the protein CASGLGTSGLGTDTQYF. The rearrangement links TRBV12-5 to TRBJ2-3, with 10 bases matching TRBD2. This CDR3 contains 17 residues. The ends lost 1 base at V and 1 base at J; junction bases unmatched: 5. CDR1 is LGHNT and CDR2 is FRNRAP in the germline V gene. The whole variable domain, filled in from reference TRBV12-5 and TRBJ2-3, reads DARVTQTPRHKVTEMGQEVTMRCQPILGHNTVFWYRQTMMQGLELLAYFRNRAPLDDSGMPKDRFSAEMPDATLATLKIQPSEPRDSAVYFCASGLGTSGLGTDTQYFGPGTRLTVL.

This chain connects TRBV7-9 to TRBJ1-5; D is possibly TRBD1 (6 bases). Looked up from germline, CDR1 is SEHNR and CDR2 is FQNEAQ (reference sequence). Deletions cut 5 bases from V and 7 bases from J, with 12 bases between. CDR3 size: 13 residues. The CDR3 coding sequence is TGTGCCAGCAGCGCACTACAGGGACAGCCCCAGCATTTT. Translation gives CASSALQGQPQHF.

V is TRBV27 and J is TRBJ1-1; 7 bases line up with TRBD1. Germline V gives CDR1 MNHEY, CDR2 SMNVEV (reference sequence). J lost 7 bases, V lost 7 bases, and 15 bases had no gene match. The CDR3 has 15 amino acids. CDR3 sequence reads: CASKITGTASIEAFF. The CDR3 nucleotides read TGTGCCAGCAAGATCACCGGGACAGCGTCCATTGAAGCTTTCTTT.

Only a few counts were recorded for this clone. This sequence joins TRBV15 and TRBJ2-5; D perhaps matches TRBD2 (5 bases). There are 13 residues in the CDR3. Germline CDR1 LNHNV, CDR2 YYDKDF (reference sequence). V was trimmed by 6 bases and J by 5 bases, leaving 13 bases between them. CDR3 protein: CATRASGLETQYF. CDR3 bases: TGTGCCACCAGAGCGTCGGGGTTGGAGACCCAGTACTTC.

The chain is built from TRBV19 and TRBJ2-2, with 13 bases aligning to TRBD2. Losses at the gene ends were 6 bases for V and 4 bases for J; bases not matched to a gene: 2. The CDR3 totals 15 residues. Germline CDR1 LNHDA, CDR2 SQIVND (reference sequence). CDR3 in amino acids: CASRRTSGSTGELFF. CDR3 in DNA: TGTGCCAGTAGGCGGACTAGCGGGAGCACCGGGGAGCTGTTTTTT.

The V call is TRBV2, the J call TRBJ2-1; perhaps TRBD1 as D (6 bases). Germline CDR1 and CDR2: SNHLY and FYNNEI. The CDR3 covers 16 residues. V gave up 6 bases and J gave up 4 bases, with 19 bases separating them. The CDR3 DNA follows: TGTGCCAGCAGCACTTTCCGGGACAACCCATACAATGAGCAGTTCTTC. Encoded protein: CASSTFRDNPYNEQFF.

The chain uses TRBV6-5 and TRBJ2-7; 7 nucleotides match TRBD1. This CDR3 has 15 residues. In germline, CDR1 is MNHEY, CDR2 SVGAGI. J gave up 0 bases and V 2 bases, and 4 bases lay outside the gene matches. As DNA, the CDR3 is TGTGCCAGCAGTTACGGGACAGCGTACTCCTACGAGCAGTACTTC. Protein product: CASSYGTAYSYEQYF.

Remarks on this clone: At one end, the junction sequence differs from germline, possibly due to a read error. V is TRBV27 and J is TRBJ1-1; D is uncertain. Germline loops: CDR1 MNHEY, CDR2 SMNVEV (reference sequence). This CDR3 region has 14 residues. The CDR3 region has the DNA TGTACCAGCAGTTTTACAGTTATGAACACTGAAGCTTTCTTT. This codes for CTSSFTVMNTEAFF.

The J gene is TRBJ1-5, the V gene TRBV9; D possibly corresponds to TRBD1 (5 bases). The germline V and J ends were trimmed by 3 bases and 2 bases, with 9 bases remaining between them. Germline-derived CDR1 and CDR2 are SGDLS and YYNGEE. The CDR3 is 14 residues long. CDR3 coding DNA: TGTGCCAGCAGCGGGGGCGGGGGCAATCAGCCCCAGCATTTT. It is translated as CASSGGGGNQPQHF.

The rearrangement links TRBV30 to TRBJ2-3; no clear D gene. V was cut by 3 bases and J by 0 bases, with 7 bases left in between. This CDR3 has 13 residues. Germline CDR1 and CDR2: GTSNPN and SVGIG (reference sequence). CDR3 sequence reads: CAWRTSSTDTQYF. CDR3 nucleotides: TGTGCCTGGAGAACTTCGAGCACAGATACGCAGTATTTT.

The chain has TRBV11-2 and TRBJ2-7, with D tentatively TRBD2 (5 bases). CDR1 is SGHAT, CDR2 FQNNGV, per germline. V dropped 1 base and J dropped 4 bases, with 8 bases sitting between them. CDR3 length: 13 residues. CDR3 protein: CASSLVQRYEQYF. CDR3 sequence (DNA): TGTGCCAGCAGCTTAGTCCAGCGGTACGAGCAGTACTTC.